A selection of T cell receptor beta chains follows, all from one sample in a study of cytomegalovirus exposure and HLA in healthy donors. The method was immunoSEQ multiplex PCR; TCRdb's version includes in-frame clones alone and lacks a portion of them. In the table there are over 60,000 clones, 95% to 96% of which are singletons. Sequenced: PBMCs. All receptors derive from a young woman in good health and CMV-seropositive. CDR3s include the opening cysteine and the closing phenylalanine or tryptophan. Fields, in order: D gene, clone size, V gene, J gene, CDR3 DNA, CDR3 protein. D genes are given only for firm matches. Clone size is not always given. Where it is, it says once, few, many or a class for expanded clones.

D gene: .
clone size: .
V gene: TRBV27
J gene: TRBJ2-7
CDR3 DNA: TGTGCCAGCAGTTTATCCCCCAGGGGCTCCTACGAGCAGTACTTC
CDR3 protein: CASSLSPRGSYEQYF

D gene: TRBD1
clone size: .
V gene: TRBV30
J gene: TRBJ2-1
CDR3 DNA: TGTGCCTGGAATACATTGACAGGGGTCCTGCGAGACGAGCAGTTCTTC
CDR3 protein: CAWNTLTGVLRDEQFF

D gene: .
clone size: .
V gene: TRBV7-8
J gene: TRBJ2-5
CDR3 DNA: TGTGCCAGCAGCTTAAGCACAGGACAGAAAGAGACCCAGTACTTC
CDR3 protein: CASSLSTGQKETQYF

D gene: TRBD1
clone size: once
V gene: TRBV5-4
J gene: TRBJ1-2
CDR3 DNA: TGTGCCAGCAGCAGACCGGGACAGAGTAACTATGGCTACACCTTC
CDR3 protein: CASSRPGQSNYGYTF

D gene: .
clone size: .
V gene: TRBV2
J gene: TRBJ1-1
CDR3 DNA: TGTGCCAGCACAAGGAGCCAGGGGCTAACTGAAGCTTTCTTT
CDR3 protein: CASTRSQGLTEAFF

D gene: .
clone size: .
V gene: TRBV28
J gene: TRBJ2-7
CDR3 DNA: TGTGCCAGCAGTTGGGGGGACGGCACAGAGGACGAGCAGTACTTC
CDR3 protein: CASSWGDGTEDEQYF

D gene: TRBD2
clone size: .
V gene: TRBV19
J gene: TRBJ2-7
CDR3 DNA: TGTGCCAGTAGTCCCGCCGGGACTAGCGGGAGTACCTACGAGCAGTACTTC
CDR3 protein: CASSPAGTSGSTYEQYF

D gene: TRBD2
clone size: .
V gene: TRBV19
J gene: TRBJ2-1
CDR3 DNA: TGTGCCAGTAGACCCGGGACTAGCGACTACAATGAGCAGTTCTTC
CDR3 protein: CASRPGTSDYNEQFF

D gene: TRBD1
clone size: .
V gene: TRBV30
J gene: TRBJ2-7
CDR3 DNA: TGTGCCTGGATACCACGATACACGCGGACAGGGCTCTACGAGCAGTACTTC
CDR3 protein: CAWIPRYTRTGLYEQYF

D gene: .
clone size: .
V gene: TRBV2
J gene: TRBJ2-2
CDR3 DNA: TGTGCCAGCAGCGCCACCCTCCGACTAGTCACGAACACCGGGGAGCTGTTTTTT
CDR3 protein: CASSATLRLVTNTGELFF

D gene: .
clone size: .
V gene: TRBV7-9
J gene: TRBJ2-1
CDR3 DNA: TGTGCCAGCAGCATCTATAGCGTCTACAATGAGCAGTTCTTC
CDR3 protein: CASSIYSVYNEQFF

D gene: TRBD1
clone size: .
V gene: TRBV10-3
J gene: TRBJ1-2
CDR3 DNA: TGTGCCATCAGTGAGTGGGACAGTCTCAACTATGGCTACACCTTC
CDR3 protein: CAISEWDSLNYGYTF

D gene: TRBD1
clone size: .
V gene: TRBV5-1
J gene: TRBJ1-2
CDR3 DNA: TGCGCCAGCAGCTTGACAGGGGGGATAGGCTACACCTTC
CDR3 protein: CASSLTGGIGYTF

D gene: .
clone size: .
V gene: TRBV28
J gene: TRBJ1-1
CDR3 DNA: TGTGCCAGCAGATCTTCACACCGGGACTTAAACACTGAAGCTTTCTTT
CDR3 protein: CASRSSHRDLNTEAFF

D gene: .
clone size: .
V gene: TRBV4-1
J gene: TRBJ2-3
CDR3 DNA: TGCGCCAGCAGCCAACTAACAGATACGCAGTATTTT
CDR3 protein: CASSQLTDTQYF

D gene: TRBD2
clone size: .
V gene: TRBV7-9
J gene: TRBJ2-7
CDR3 DNA: TGTGCCAGCAGCTTAGATCCCGGGAGGGGAACCTACGAGCAGTACTTC
CDR3 protein: CASSLDPGRGTYEQYF

D gene: TRBD2
clone size: .
V gene: TRBV4-2
J gene: TRBJ2-3
CDR3 DNA: TGTGCCAGCAGCCATTCACTAGCGGCGGGCACAGATACGCAGTATTTT
CDR3 protein: CASSHSLAAGTDTQYF

D gene: TRBD2
clone size: .
V gene: TRBV6-1
J gene: TRBJ2-3
CDR3 DNA: TGTGCCAGCAGTGGGCAAGCGGGAGGGTTGAATACGCAGTATTTT
CDR3 protein: CASSGQAGGLNTQYF

D gene: .
clone size: .
V gene: TRBV28
J gene: TRBJ1-5
CDR3 DNA: TGTGCCAGCACCTTCCGGTGGGACAACAATCAGCCCCAGCATTTT
CDR3 protein: CASTFRWDNNQPQHF

D gene: TRBD2
clone size: .
V gene: TRBV5-1
J gene: TRBJ2-5
CDR3 DNA: TGCGCCAGCAGCGTCGGACTAGCGGAGCAAGAGACCCAGTACTTC
CDR3 protein: CASSVGLAEQETQYF

D gene: .
clone size: .
V gene: TRBV5-1
J gene: TRBJ2-3
CDR3 DNA: TGCGCCAGCAGCTTGGGACACCGGGACAAACGCACAGATACGCAGTATTTT
CDR3 protein: CASSLGHRDKRTDTQYF

D gene: TRBD1
clone size: .
V gene: TRBV4-3
J gene: TRBJ2-5
CDR3 DNA: TGCGCCAGCAGCCAAGATTGGCGTCCGGGACAGACGGGGGAGACCCAGTACTTC
CDR3 protein: CASSQDWRPGQTGETQYF

D gene: .
clone size: .
V gene: TRBV28
J gene: TRBJ1-3
CDR3 DNA: TGTGCCAGCAGCTTCATCGACAGGCGGAGTGGAAACACCATATATTTT
CDR3 protein: CASSFIDRRSGNTIYF

D gene: TRBD1
clone size: .
V gene: TRBV27
J gene: TRBJ2-5
CDR3 DNA: TGTGCCAGCAGTCCCGGGACAGGGAGGGAGACCCAGTACTTC
CDR3 protein: CASSPGTGRETQYF

D gene: .
clone size: .
V gene: TRBV11-3
J gene: TRBJ2-5
CDR3 DNA: TGTGCCAGCAGCTTAGGTCGGGCAGGGAAGGGGGAGACCCAGTACTTC
CDR3 protein: CASSLGRAGKGETQYF

D gene: TRBD1
clone size: .
V gene: TRBV7-6
J gene: TRBJ1-2
CDR3 DNA: TGTGCCAGCAGCCCGGGACAGGGGCGTCGGGGCTATGGCTACACCTTC
CDR3 protein: CASSPGQGRRGYGYTF

D gene: TRBD2
clone size: once
V gene: TRBV11-3
J gene: TRBJ2-1
CDR3 DNA: TGTGCCAGCAGCTTATTGGGACTAGAATACAATGAGCAGTTCTTC
CDR3 protein: CASSLLGLEYNEQFF

D gene: .
clone size: .
V gene: TRBV11-2
J gene: TRBJ1-1
CDR3 DNA: TGTGCCAGCAGCTTACTTACAGGGATGAACACTGAAGCTTTCTTT
CDR3 protein: CASSLLTGMNTEAFF

D gene: .
clone size: .
V gene: TRBV2
J gene: TRBJ1-2
CDR3 DNA: TGTGCCAGTCAAACATCCAGGGGACCTAACTATGGCTACACCTTC
CDR3 protein: CASQTSRGPNYGYTF

D gene: .
clone size: .
V gene: TRBV2
J gene: TRBJ1-2
CDR3 DNA: TGTGCCAGCAGCTGGGGCCCGTCTCAAGGTGGTGGCTACACCTTC
CDR3 protein: CASSWGPSQGGGYTF

D gene: .
clone size: .
V gene: TRBV11-3
J gene: TRBJ2-7
CDR3 DNA: TGTGCCAGCAGCTTAGAGTCACAGGTTCGGAACGAGCAGTACTTC
CDR3 protein: CASSLESQVRNEQYF

D gene: .
clone size: .
V gene: TRBV30
J gene: TRBJ1-2
CDR3 DNA: TGTGCCTGGAGTGCAGTCTTTGCCCCTGGCTACACCTTC
CDR3 protein: CAWSAVFAPGYTF

D gene: .
clone size: .
V gene: TRBV10-3
J gene: TRBJ2-7
CDR3 DNA: TGTGCCATCAGTGGGGACTTTCCCTACGAGCAGTACTTC
CDR3 protein: CAISGDFPYEQYF

D gene: .
clone size: .
V gene: TRBV18
J gene: TRBJ2-3
CDR3 DNA: TGTGCCAGCTCCTCGGTGGTGAATGCAGATACGCAGTATTTT
CDR3 protein: CASSSVVNADTQYF

D gene: .
clone size: .
V gene: TRBV2
J gene: TRBJ1-5
CDR3 DNA: TGTGCCAGCACCGATCAGAACGGAGTAAGTCAGCCCCAGCATTTT
CDR3 protein: CASTDQNGVSQPQHF

D gene: TRBD2
clone size: .
V gene: TRBV9
J gene: TRBJ2-2
CDR3 DNA: TGTGCCAGCAGCGCGGGACTAGCGGGAGACAACACCGGGGAGCTGTTTTTT
CDR3 protein: CASSAGLAGDNTGELFF

D gene: TRBD1
clone size: .
V gene: TRBV4-3
J gene: TRBJ2-2
CDR3 DNA: TGCGCCAGCAGAACGACAGGGGGGGGGCCCGGGGAGCTGTTTTTT
CDR3 protein: CASRTTGGGPGELFF

D gene: .
clone size: few
V gene: TRBV6-1
J gene: TRBJ1-4
CDR3 DNA: TGTGCCAGCAGTGAATTCTTATACGTGAGGCAAAAACTGTTTTTT
CDR3 protein: CASSEFLYVRQKLFF

D gene: TRBD2
clone size: .
V gene: TRBV5-1
J gene: TRBJ2-7
CDR3 DNA: TGCGCCAGCAGCGCGGTTAGCGGGAGCTACGAGCAGTACTTC
CDR3 protein: CASSAVSGSYEQYF

D gene: .
clone size: .
V gene: TRBV23-1
J gene: TRBJ2-6
CDR3 DNA: TGCGCCAGCGCTTCTCCTAAAAATGAGGAGACTGGGGCCAACGTCCTGACTTTC
CDR3 protein: CASASPKNEETGANVLTF

D gene: .
clone size: .
V gene: TRBV28
J gene: TRBJ2-1
CDR3 DNA: TGTGCCAGCAGTTACAGTGGTTTCGAGCAGTTCTTC
CDR3 protein: CASSYSGFEQFF

D gene: TRBD2
clone size: .
V gene: TRBV28
J gene: TRBJ2-7
CDR3 DNA: TGTGCCAGCAGTGTTCAAAGCGGGGAGGCCTACGAGCAGTACTTC
CDR3 protein: CASSVQSGEAYEQYF

D gene: TRBD1
clone size: .
V gene: TRBV28
J gene: TRBJ1-2
CDR3 DNA: TGTGCCAGCAGTTCCCTGACAGGGGGGGATGGCTACACCTTC
CDR3 protein: CASSSLTGGDGYTF

D gene: .
clone size: .
V gene: TRBV7-9
J gene: TRBJ2-3
CDR3 DNA: TGTGCCAGCAGCTTTGCGTCCTCTTCAGATACGCAGTATTTT
CDR3 protein: CASSFASSSDTQYF

D gene: .
clone size: once
V gene: TRBV2
J gene: TRBJ1-1
CDR3 DNA: TGTGCCAGCGAAGAAGGAGTTAGTACTGAAGCTTTCTTT
CDR3 protein: CASEEGVSTEAFF

D gene: TRBD1
clone size: .
V gene: TRBV27
J gene: TRBJ1-2
CDR3 DNA: TGTGCCAGCAGGCGGACAGGGGCAAACTATGGCTACACCTTC
CDR3 protein: CASRRTGANYGYTF